This T cell receptor (beta chain) originates from a study of brain T cells in children with intractable seizures. Study findings and constraints: Clones missing pre-surgery may reflect undersampling of that blood sample.

This clone occurred once. Its antigen is undetermined. Produced via immunoSEQ multiplex PCR; TCRdb's table is partial and in-frame only. The table records 110,000 or so clones, roughly 94% of them present only once. Sequencing was limited to surgery cases with top T cell transcript signatures in brain tissue. Patients received at least one anti-epileptic drug before surgery. The specimen was peripheral blood, collected at surgery. The source of this sequence is a boy under three years old with hemimegalencephaly and intractable seizures.

Here the CDR3 DNA reads TGTGCCAGCAGTTTATTCGGACAGGGGGCGCCCAATGAGCAGTTCTTC. Amino acids: CASSLFGQGAPNEQFF. This sequence joins TRBV28 and TRBJ2-1, with TRBD1 matching over 11 bases. The CDR3 covers 16 residues. V lost 1 base, J lost 6 bases, and 5 bases stayed unmatched. CDR1 and CDR2 from the germline V gene are MDHEN and SYDVKM.